These T cell receptor beta chains were read from a single sample in a study of blood T cell repertoires in COVID-19. Profiling relied on immunoSEQ multiplex PCR, and the TCRdb table lists in-frame clones only, not all of them. Among about 110,000 clones listed, around 80% were seen once. The sequencing input was peripheral blood. These receptors all stem from a human donor in a cohort sampled during active or convalescent COVID-19. Both conserved end residues are part of each CDR3.

v_call,cdr3_aa
TRBV25-1,CASSEFGRTNTGELFF
TRBV18,CASSASASTDTQYF
TRBV19,CASRESRALSNQPQHF
TRBV6-2/TRBV6-3,CASSYLSGTGGSGANVLTF
TRBV6-2/TRBV6-3,CASSKQRTVSYSNQPQHF
TRBV28,CASSLAGEMWQPKRSNTDTQYF
TRBV7-2,CASSFSGRNTGELFF
TRBV12-5,CASGLRGDRGWNEQFF
TRBV30,CAWNTGGNNQPQHF
TRBV6-5,CASSKPSSGHYEQYF
TRBV15,CATSRDRTGVLDTQYF
TRBV7-2,CASSASGGRYEQYF
TRBV19,CASSIPGDQPQHF
TRBV15,CATSPGPGLADNIQYF
TRBV10-3,CATQGLAGSYEQYF
TRBV4-2,CASSQDGRTYNEQFF
TRBV6-6,CASKDTGTGVEKLFF
TRBV2,CANIGGARSYEQYF
TRBV27,CASSTGTRASVEQYF
TRBV15,CATSKDGRGTEAFF
TRBV19,CASSRLAGGGDTQYF
TRBV18,CASSPRRGQDGELFF